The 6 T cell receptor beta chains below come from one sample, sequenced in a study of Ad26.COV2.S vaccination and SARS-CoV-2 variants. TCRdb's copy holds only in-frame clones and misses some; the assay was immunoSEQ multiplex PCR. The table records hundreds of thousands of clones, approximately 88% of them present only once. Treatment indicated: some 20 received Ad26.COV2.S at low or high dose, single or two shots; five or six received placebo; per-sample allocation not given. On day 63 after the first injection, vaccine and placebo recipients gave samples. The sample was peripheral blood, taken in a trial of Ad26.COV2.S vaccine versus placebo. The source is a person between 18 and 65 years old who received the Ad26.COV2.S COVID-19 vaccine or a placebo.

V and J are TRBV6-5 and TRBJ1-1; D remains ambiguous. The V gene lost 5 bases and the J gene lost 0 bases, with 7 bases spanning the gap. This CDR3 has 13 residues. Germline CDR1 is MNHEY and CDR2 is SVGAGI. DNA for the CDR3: TGTGCCAGCAGTAAAAGGTTGAACACTGAAGCTTTCTTT. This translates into CASSKRLNTEAFF.

The CDR3 region has the DNA TGTGCCAGCAGCCAGGTCGGCACTAGCGGGAAGGGGACCCAGTACTTC. It yields the protein CASSQVGTSGKGTQYF. The chain has TRBV7-9 and TRBJ2-5; 10 bases agree with TRBD2. CDR3 length equals 16 residues. CDR1 and CDR2 (germline): SEHNR, FQNEAQ (reference sequence). J gave up 7 bases and V 5 bases, and 13 bases lay outside the gene matches.

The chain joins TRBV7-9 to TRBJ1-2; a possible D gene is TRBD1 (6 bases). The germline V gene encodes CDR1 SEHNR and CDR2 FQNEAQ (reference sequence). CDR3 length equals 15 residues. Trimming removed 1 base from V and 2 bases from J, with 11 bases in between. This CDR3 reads CASSLGSGQNYGYTF. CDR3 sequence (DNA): TGTGCCAGCAGCTTAGGTTCAGGACAGAACTATGGCTACACCTTC.

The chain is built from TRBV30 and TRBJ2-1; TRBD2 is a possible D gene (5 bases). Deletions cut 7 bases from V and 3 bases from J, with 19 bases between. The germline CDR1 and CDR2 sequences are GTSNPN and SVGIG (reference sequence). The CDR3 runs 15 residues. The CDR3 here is CAFETRSGYYNEQFF. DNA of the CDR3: TGTGCCTTTGAGACGAGGAGCGGCTACTACAATGAGCAGTTCTTC.

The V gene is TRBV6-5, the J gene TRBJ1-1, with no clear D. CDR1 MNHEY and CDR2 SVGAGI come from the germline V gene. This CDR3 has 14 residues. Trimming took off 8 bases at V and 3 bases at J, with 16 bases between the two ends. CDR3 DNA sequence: TGTGCCAGCCGAAGGAGGCAGGTCGACACTGAAGCTTTCTTT. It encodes CASRRRQVDTEAFF.

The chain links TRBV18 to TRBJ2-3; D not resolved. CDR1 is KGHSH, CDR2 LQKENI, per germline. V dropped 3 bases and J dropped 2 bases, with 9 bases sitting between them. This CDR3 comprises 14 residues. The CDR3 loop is CASSPDPNTDTQYF. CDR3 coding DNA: TGTGCCAGCTCACCTGACCCAAACACAGATACGCAGTATTTT.